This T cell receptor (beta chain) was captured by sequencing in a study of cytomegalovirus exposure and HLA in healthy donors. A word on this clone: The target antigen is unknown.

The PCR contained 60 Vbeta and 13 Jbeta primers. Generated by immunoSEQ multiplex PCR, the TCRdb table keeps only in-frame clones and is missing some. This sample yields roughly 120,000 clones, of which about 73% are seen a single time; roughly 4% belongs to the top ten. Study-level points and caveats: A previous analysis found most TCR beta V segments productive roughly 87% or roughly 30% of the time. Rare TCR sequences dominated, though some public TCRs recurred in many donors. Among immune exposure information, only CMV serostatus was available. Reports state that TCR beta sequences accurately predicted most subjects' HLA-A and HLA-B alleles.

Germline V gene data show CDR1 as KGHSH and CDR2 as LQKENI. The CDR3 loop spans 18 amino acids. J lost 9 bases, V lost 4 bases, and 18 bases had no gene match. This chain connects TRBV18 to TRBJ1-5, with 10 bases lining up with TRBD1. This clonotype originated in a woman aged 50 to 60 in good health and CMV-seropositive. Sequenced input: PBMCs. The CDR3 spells CASSLSPMGQGNGRPQHF. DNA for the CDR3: TGTGCCAGCTCACTAAGCCCAATGGGACAGGGGAACGGTCGGCCCCAGCATTTT. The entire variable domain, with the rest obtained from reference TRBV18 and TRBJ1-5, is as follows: NAGVMQNPRHLVRRRGQEARLRCSPMKGHSHVYWYRQLPEEGLKFMVYLQKENIIDESGMPKERFSAEFPKEGPSILRIQQVVRGDSAAYFCASSLSPMGQGNGRPQHFGDGTRLSIL.